The T cell receptor beta chain described here comes from a study of blood T cell repertoires in COVID-19. Study details: The United States, Italy and Spain were the sources of the acute and convalescent COVID-19 samples. T cells, B-cell-depleted T cells, or PBMCs supplied cDNA or gDNA.

Germline CDR1 MNHEY, CDR2 SVGAGI. Between the trimmed V and J ends, which lost 4 bases and 10 bases, there was a span of 14 bases. This CDR3 contains 13 residues. Authors' data handling: By means of reference gene primer amplification, nucleated cell counts were estimated. The method was immunoSEQ multiplex PCR; TCRdb's version includes in-frame clones alone and lacks a portion of them. For V, J and clone size, that table is used; D and trimming come from the DNA. The data show some 260,000 clones, around 80% seen once. This clonotype was obtained from a woman in her thirties or forties with active or convalescent COVID-19. This chain joins TRBV6-5 and TRBJ1-3; a weak D match, TRBD1 (5 bases). Sequences were obtained from peripheral blood. The CDR3 loop is CASSFSLGGTIYF. CDR3 bases: TGTGCCAGCAGTTTCTCTCTGGGGGGAACCATATATTTT.